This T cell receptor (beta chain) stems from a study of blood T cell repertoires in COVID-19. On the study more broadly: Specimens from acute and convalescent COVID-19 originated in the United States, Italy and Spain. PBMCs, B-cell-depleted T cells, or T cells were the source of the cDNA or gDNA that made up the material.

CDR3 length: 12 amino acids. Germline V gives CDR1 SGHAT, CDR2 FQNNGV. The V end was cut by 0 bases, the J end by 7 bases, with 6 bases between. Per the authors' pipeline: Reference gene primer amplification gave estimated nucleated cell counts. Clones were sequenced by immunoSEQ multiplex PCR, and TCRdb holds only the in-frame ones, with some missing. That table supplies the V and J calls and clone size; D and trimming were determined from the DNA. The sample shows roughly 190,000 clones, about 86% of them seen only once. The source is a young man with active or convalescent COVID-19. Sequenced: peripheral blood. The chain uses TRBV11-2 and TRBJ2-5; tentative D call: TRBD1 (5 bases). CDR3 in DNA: TGTGCCAGCAGCTTAGATCAGGGGACCCAGTACTTC. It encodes CASSLDQGTQYF. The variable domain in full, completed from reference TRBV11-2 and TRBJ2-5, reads EAGVAQSPRYKIIEKRQSVAFWCNPISGHATLYWYQQILGQGPKLLIQFQNNGVVDDSQLPKDRFSAERLKGVDSTLKIQPAKLEDSAVYLCASSLDQGTQYFGPGTRLLVL.